These 30 T cell receptor beta chains share one sample of origin, sequenced in a study of blood T cell repertoires in COVID-19. Here immunoSEQ multiplex PCR was the method, and the copy in TCRdb shows in-frame clones only, minus some. In the table there are some 270,000 clones, 89% of which are singletons. Input material: PBMCs or T cells enriched from blood (not recorded which). The receptors come from a woman between 40 and 55 years old who had recovered from COVID-19.

The chain carries TRBV29-1 and TRBJ1-2; 12 bases line up with TRBD1. The CDR3 contains 15 residues. Per germline, CDR1 SQVTM and CDR2 ANQGSEA. The V gene end was trimmed by 3 bases and the J gene end by 4 bases; junction bases not matched to a gene: 6. CDR3 residues: CSVDKGQGASYGYTF. DNA of the CDR3: TGCAGCGTTGACAAGGGACAGGGGGCTTCCTATGGCTACACCTTC.

The chain uses TRBV2 and TRBJ1-4, with D possibly matching TRBD1 (6 bases). V was clipped by 6 bases and J by 5 bases, with 10 bases between them. The CDR3 covers 13 residues. From germline, CDR1 is SNHLY and CDR2 FYNNEI. DNA of the CDR3: TGTGCCAGCAGGATTACAGGGAATGAAAAACTGTTTTTT. Amino acid sequence: CASRITGNEKLFF.

The chain combines TRBV5-4 with TRBJ1-4; 8 bases map to TRBD1. Unmatched junction bases numbered 6, after V lost 3 bases and J lost 8 bases. The CDR3 loop spans 14 amino acids. CDR1 is SGHNT and CDR2 is YYREEE in the germline V gene (reference sequence). CDR3 DNA: TGTGCCAGCAGCTCCCAGGGGGCAGGAGAAAAACTGTTTTTT. Protein sequence: CASSSQGAGEKLFF.

The rearrangement links TRBV4-3 to TRBJ1-5, with D possibly matching TRBD1 (5 bases). Germline CDR1 LGHNA, CDR2 YSLEER. This CDR3 is 13 amino acids long. The V end was cut by 0 bases, the J end by 6 bases, with 6 bases between. The CDR3 coding sequence is TGCGCCAGCAGCCAAGAGCAGGGTCAGCCCCAGCATTTT. It encodes CASSQEQGQPQHF.

The chain recombines TRBV9 with TRBJ1-2, with 10 bases matching TRBD1. The V gene end was trimmed by 2 bases and the J gene end by 3 bases; junction bases not matched to a gene: 4. The CDR3 contains 15 residues. Germline CDR1 reads SGDLS; CDR2 reads YYNGEE. The DNA of the CDR3 is TGTGCCAGCAGCGTCGGACAGGGGGTGGACTATGGCTACACCTTC. The encoded protein is CASSVGQGVDYGYTF.

This sequence joins TRBV6-2 or TRBV6-3 and TRBJ1-4; no clear D gene. The CDR3 sequence is 14 residues long. Germline CDR1 and CDR2: MNHEY and SVGEGT. Trimming stripped 5 bases from V and 17 bases from J, with 24 bases between. The CDR3 here is CASSQSLAGTNLFF. Written as DNA, the CDR3 is TGTGCCAGCAGTCAATCCCTCGCGGGAACAAACCTATTTTTT.

CDR3 protein: CASSQERTTVYEQYF. The CDR3, as DNA: TGTGCCAGCAGCCAAGAACGGACTACAGTCTACGAGCAGTACTTC. The V gene is TRBV4-2, the J gene TRBJ2-7; a weak D match, TRBD2 (6 bases). V was trimmed by 0 bases and J by 3 bases, leaving 12 bases between them. The CDR3 spans 15 residues. Germline CDR1 LGHNA, CDR2 YNFKEQ.

The chain joins TRBV6-2 or TRBV6-3 to TRBJ1-5; 8 bases map to TRBD1. V trimming: 0 bases; J trimming: 0 bases; junction bases outside the gene matches: 13. Germline-derived CDR1 and CDR2 are MNHEY and SVGEGT. This CDR3 region has 20 residues. CDR3 residues: CASSYSMHRGRIPSNQPQHF. The CDR3 DNA reads TGTGCCAGCAGTTACTCGATGCACAGGGGGAGGATTCCTAGCAATCAGCCCCAGCATTTT.

The rearrangement uses TRBV6-2 or TRBV6-3 and TRBJ2-2; no clear D. V lost 6 bases to trimming and J lost 6 bases, with 11 bases between them. The germline V gene encodes CDR1 MNHEY and CDR2 SVGEGT. The CDR3 is 13 residues long. The CDR3 reads CASSESASGELFF. In DNA, the CDR3 is TGTGCCAGCAGCGAAAGCGCTTCCGGGGAGCTGTTTTTT.

The rearrangement links TRBV19 to TRBJ1-6; 10 bases agree with TRBD1. This CDR3 spans 15 amino acids. Germline V gives CDR1 LNHDA, CDR2 SQIVND (reference sequence). The trim removed 4 bases at V and 9 bases at J, leaving 6 bases unmatched. The CDR3 loop is CASSRETGGPSPLHF. The CDR3 DNA reads as TGTGCCAGTAGTAGAGAGACAGGGGGCCCTTCACCCCTCCACTTT.

The chain recombines TRBV27 with TRBJ2-7, with 10 bases aligning to TRBD2. Germline lookup yields CDR1 MNHEY and CDR2 SMNVEV (reference sequence). V lost 5 bases to trimming and J lost 4 bases; unmatched junction nucleotides: 8. This CDR3 contains 15 residues. The CDR3 DNA reads as TGTGCCAGCAGTAAGTATAGCGGGGGGAAGTACGAGCAGTACTTC. This sequence encodes CASSKYSGGKYEQYF.

The chain joins TRBV6-5 to TRBJ2-3; D unclear. CDR1 and CDR2 from the germline V gene are MNHEY and SVGAGI. Trimming removed 6 bases from V and 2 bases from J, with 15 bases in between. The CDR3 length is 15 residues. The CDR3 DNA is TGTGCCAGCAGCACCGGAGAATTCCTCACAGATACGCAGTATTTT. Translation: CASSTGEFLTDTQYF.

The V call is TRBV6-2 or TRBV6-3, the J call TRBJ1-2; D call uncertain. This CDR3 contains 15 residues. V lost 4 bases to trimming and J lost 0 bases, with 12 bases between them. The germline gives CDR1 MNHEY, CDR2 SVGEGT. CDR3 DNA: TGTGCCAGCAGTTGGGCAGTTACAACTAACTATGGCTACACCTTC. Amino acids: CASSWAVTTNYGYTF.

The V gene is TRBV5-1, the J gene TRBJ1-6; maybe TRBD1 (6 bases). The CDR3 totals 15 residues. Germline CDR1 and CDR2: SGHRS and YFSETQ. V shed 0 bases and J shed 6 bases, with 10 bases lying between them. CDR3 in DNA: TGCGCCAGCAGCTTGGATGGGGGCGTTAATTCACCCCTCCACTTT. Residues: CASSLDGGVNSPLHF.

Only one count was recorded for this clone. The chain recombines TRBV9 with TRBJ1-1, with 10 bases matching TRBD1. CDR1 is SGDLS, CDR2 YYNGEE, per germline. The CDR3 spans 15 residues. Trimming cost V 3 bases and J 5 bases; bases outside gene matches: 7. Here the CDR3 DNA reads TGTGCCAGCAGCGAGACAGGGGGCCCGTGGACTGAAGCTTTCTTT. Its translation: CASSETGGPWTEAFF. The complete variable domain, with remaining parts taken from reference TRBV9 and TRBJ1-1, reads DSGVTQTPKHLITATGQRVTLRCSPRSGDLSVYWYQQSLDQGLQFLIQYYNGEERAKGNILERFSAQQFPDLHSELNLSSLELGDSALYFCASSETGGPWTEAFFGQGTRLTVV.

This chain uses TRBV19 with TRBJ1-6, with D possibly being TRBD1 (5 bases). The germline V gene has CDR1 LNHDA and CDR2 SQIVND (reference sequence). Between the trimmed V and J ends, which lost 5 bases and 5 bases, there was a span of 19 bases. The CDR3 spans 17 residues. The CDR3 here is CASSGPGGTFDNSPLHF. CDR3 sequence (DNA): TGTGCCAGTAGTGGACCCGGGGGGACCTTCGATAATTCACCCCTCCACTTT.

The rearrangement uses TRBV3-1 (or the pseudogene TRBV3-2) and TRBJ2-5; 13 bases are a match to TRBD2. V was pared by 4 bases and J by 5 bases, with 4 bases of the junction left unmatched. The CDR3 is made up of 15 amino acids. The germline V gene encodes CDR1 LGHDT and CDR2 YNNKEL (reference sequence). The CDR3, as DNA: TGTGCCAGCAGCCTCGGACTAGCGGGAGTCGAGACCCAGTACTTC. It codes for CASSLGLAGVETQYF.

This chain joins TRBV2 and TRBJ2-7; D perhaps matches TRBD2 (5 bases). The germline V and J ends were trimmed by 2 bases and 6 bases, with 11 bases remaining between them. The germline V gene encodes CDR1 SNHLY and CDR2 FYNNEI. There are 13 residues in the CDR3. CDR3 sequence (DNA): TGTGCCAGCAGTGAACTGAAAGGGAGCGAGCAGTACTTC. Its translation is CASSELKGSEQYF.

This sequence joins TRBV3-1 (or the pseudogene TRBV3-2) and TRBJ2-5; D possibly corresponds to TRBD1 (6 bases). This CDR3 has 15 residues. V lost 4 bases, J lost 2 bases, and 14 bases lay in between. CDR1 and CDR2 from the germline V gene are LGHDT and YNNKEL (reference sequence). CDR3 protein: CASSPGGTRQETQYF. The CDR3 bases are TGTGCCAGCAGCCCCGGTGGGACAAGACAAGAGACCCAGTACTTC.

This chain joins TRBV6-5 and TRBJ1-4, with unresolved D. Germline V CDR1 and CDR2: MNHEY, SVGAGI. The CDR3 runs 15 residues. The V gene lost 7 bases and the J gene lost 8 bases, with 20 bases spanning the gap. CDR3 nucleotides: TGTGCCAGCACGACTTTCAGCAAGGTCCCCGAAAAACTGTTTTTT. This codes for CASTTFSKVPEKLFF.

The chain links TRBV6-6 to TRBJ1-2; 9 bases line up with TRBD1. In germline, CDR1 is MNHNY, CDR2 SVGAGI (reference sequence). The ends lost 5 bases at V and 4 bases at J; junction bases unmatched: 2. The CDR3 loop spans 13 amino acids. The CDR3 DNA follows: TGTGCCAGCAGTGGGACAGGGTTCTATGGCTACACCTTC. Translated, it gives CASSGTGFYGYTF.

The chain joins TRBV7-2 to TRBJ2-1, with 10 bases aligning to TRBD1. Looked up from germline, CDR1 is SGHTA and CDR2 is FQGNSA. This CDR3 contains 15 residues. V was pared by 5 bases and J by 5 bases, with 6 bases of the junction left unmatched. The DNA for the CDR3 is TGTGCCAGCAGCCCTAGGGGACAGGGGCACAATGAGCAGTTCTTC. This gives the protein CASSPRGQGHNEQFF.

The chain is built from TRBV19 and TRBJ1-5; 9 positions match TRBD1. The CDR3 has 14 amino acids. Losses at the gene ends were 10 bases for V and 3 bases for J; bases not matched to a gene: 7. CDR1 and CDR2 (germline): LNHDA, SQIVND (reference sequence). The CDR3 DNA follows: TGTGCCACCGTAACAGGGGGCTCCAATCAGCCCCAGCATTTT. Its translation is CATVTGGSNQPQHF. Full variable domain (missing parts from reference TRBV19 and TRBJ1-5): DGGITQSPKYLFRKEGQNVTLSCEQNLNHDAMYWYRQDPGQGLRLIYYSQIVNDFQKGDIAEGYSVSREKKESFPLTVTSAQKNPTAFYLCATVTGGSNQPQHFGDGTRLSIL.

The chain links TRBV5-8 to TRBJ2-5; TRBD2 might be the D (8 bases). This CDR3 comprises 15 residues. Between the trimmed V and J ends, which lost 4 bases and 1 base, there was a span of 14 bases. Germline assignment: CDR1 SGHTS and CDR2 YDEGEE. The CDR3 DNA reads as TGTGCCAGCAGCCACGGGAGGGGGCTCCAAGAGACCCAGTACTTC. Translation gives CASSHGRGLQETQYF.

The chain links TRBV11-2 to TRBJ1-6, with a possible D match to TRBD1 (5 bases). The CDR3 runs 12 residues. Germline CDR1 SGHAT, CDR2 FQNNGV. Trimming removed 1 base from V and 10 bases from J, with 5 bases in between. The CDR3 coding sequence is TGTGCCAGCAGCTTAGGGGGCTCACCCCTCCACTTT. It codes for CASSLGGSPLHF.

The chain uses TRBV9 and TRBJ2-3, with 11 bases aligning to TRBD2. V lost 4 bases, J lost 0 bases, and 4 bases stayed unmatched. Germline CDR1 and CDR2: SGDLS and YYNGEE. CDR3 length: 16 residues. The DNA for the CDR3 is TGTGCCAGCAGCCCCGGGACTAGCGGAAGCACAGATACGCAGTATTTT. This sequence encodes CASSPGTSGSTDTQYF.

The genes are TRBV6-5 and TRBJ1-2; possible D gene TRBD1, 5 bases. V lost 5 bases and J lost 2, with 9 bases in between. Germline V gene data show CDR1 as MNHEY and CDR2 as SVGAGI. This CDR3 is built from 13 residues. CDR3 in amino acids: CASSKTANYGYTF. In DNA form, the CDR3 reads TGTGCCAGCAGTAAGACAGCCAACTATGGCTACACCTTC.

The chain recombines TRBV7-2 with TRBJ2-1; TRBD2 is a possible D gene (6 bases). Germline assignment: CDR1 SGHTA and CDR2 FQGNSA. CDR3 size: 14 residues. The V end was cut by 7 bases, the J end by 3 bases, with 13 bases between. CDR3: CASKDRAGYNEQFF. The CDR3, as DNA: TGTGCCAGCAAGGATCGAGCGGGCTACAATGAGCAGTTCTTC.

This clone has only one observation. The J gene is TRBJ1-5, the V gene TRBV7-8; TRBD1 agrees at 10 bases. The CDR3 is made up of 17 amino acids. CDR1 and CDR2 from the germline V gene are SGHVS and FQNEAQ. The ends lost 5 bases at V and 2 bases at J; junction bases unmatched: 9. The CDR3 spells CASSLRQGAQGNQPQHF. The DNA of the CDR3 is TGTGCCAGCAGCCTCCGACAGGGGGCGCAAGGCAATCAGCCCCAGCATTTT.

Ten or more counts support this clone. V and J are TRBV6-2 or TRBV6-3 and TRBJ2-7; 14 bases are shared with TRBD2. Trimming removed 2 bases from V and 9 bases from J; junction bases left unmatched: 3. Germline V gene sequence: CDR1 MNHEY, CDR2 SVGEGT. This CDR3 has 14 residues. In nucleotides, the CDR3 is TGTGCCAGCAGTTACCTCGGACTAGCGGGAGGGCAGTACTTC. Protein product: CASSYLGLAGGQYF.